This TCR beta chain was obtained from a study of beta chain features in type 1 diabetes. The CDR3 has 14 amino acids. Germline V gene sequence: CDR1 MDHEN, CDR2 SYDVKM. V trimming: 4 bases; J trimming: 2 bases; junction bases outside the gene matches: 3. Cell sorting via CD45RO/CCR7/CD25/CD127/CD95/CD27 was performed to obtain CD4+ naive, central memory, regulatory and stem cell-like memory cells. Expressed TCRB transcripts were sequenced because the isolated RNA had all been reverse transcribed beforehand. Naive, central memory and regulatory T cell samples produced a mean of around 4 million reads. Generated by immunoSEQ multiplex PCR, the TCRdb table keeps only in-frame clones and is missing some. The sample has just over 450,000 clones; 30% are singletons.

Input material: naive CD4+ T cells from blood. The chain couples TRBV28 to TRBJ2-7, with TRBD1 identical over 9 bases. This receptor was taken from a man between 18 and 29 years old in good health. The DNA of the CDR3 is TGTGCCAGCAGTTCCGGGACAGGGACCTACGAGCAGTACTTC. Translation gives CASSSGTGTYEQYF.